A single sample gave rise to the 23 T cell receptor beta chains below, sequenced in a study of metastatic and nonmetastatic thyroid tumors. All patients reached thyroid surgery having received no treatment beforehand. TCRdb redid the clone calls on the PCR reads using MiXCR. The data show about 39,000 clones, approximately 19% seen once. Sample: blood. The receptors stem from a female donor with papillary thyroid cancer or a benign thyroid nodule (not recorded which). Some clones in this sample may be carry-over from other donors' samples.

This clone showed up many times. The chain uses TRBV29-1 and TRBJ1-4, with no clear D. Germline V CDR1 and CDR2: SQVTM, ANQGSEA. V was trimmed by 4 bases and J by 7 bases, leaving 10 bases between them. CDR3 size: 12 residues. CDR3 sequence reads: CSVVVSGEKLFF. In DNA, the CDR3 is TGCAGCGTTGTCGTTAGCGGTGAAAAACTGTTTTTT.

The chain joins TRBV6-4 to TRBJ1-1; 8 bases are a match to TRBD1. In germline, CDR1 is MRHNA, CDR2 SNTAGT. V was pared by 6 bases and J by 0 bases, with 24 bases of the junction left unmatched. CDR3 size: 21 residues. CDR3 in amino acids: CASRPSWGQDSFVGMNTEAFF. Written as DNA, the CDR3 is TGTGCCAGCAGACCCAGCTGGGGACAGGACTCGTTTGTCGGCATGAACACTGAAGCTTTCTTT.

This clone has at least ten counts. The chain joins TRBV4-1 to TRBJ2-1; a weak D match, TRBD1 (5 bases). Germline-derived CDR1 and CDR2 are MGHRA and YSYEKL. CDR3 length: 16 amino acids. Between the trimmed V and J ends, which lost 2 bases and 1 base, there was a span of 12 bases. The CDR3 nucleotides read TGCGCCAGCAGCCAACTGGACATTATTTCCTACAATGAGCAGTTCTTC. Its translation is CASSQLDIISYNEQFF.

The CDR3, as DNA: TGCAGTGCCTGTACTACGGCCGGGGGCAGCGTCGGGGAGCTGTTTTTT. It translates to CSACTTAGGSVGELFF. The chain has TRBV20-1 and TRBJ2-2, with D perhaps assigned TRBD1 or TRBD2 (6 bases each). This CDR3 is built from 16 residues. CDR1 and CDR2 (germline): DFQATT, SNEGSKA (reference sequence). V lost 6 bases, J lost 7 bases, and 24 bases lay in between.

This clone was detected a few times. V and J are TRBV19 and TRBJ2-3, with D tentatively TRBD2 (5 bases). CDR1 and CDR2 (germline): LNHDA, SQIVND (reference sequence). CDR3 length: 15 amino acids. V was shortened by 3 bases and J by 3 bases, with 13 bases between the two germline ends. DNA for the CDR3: TGTGCCAGTAGTATCTCGTCGCGAGGGACAGATACGCAGTATTTT. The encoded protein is CASSISSRGTDTQYF.

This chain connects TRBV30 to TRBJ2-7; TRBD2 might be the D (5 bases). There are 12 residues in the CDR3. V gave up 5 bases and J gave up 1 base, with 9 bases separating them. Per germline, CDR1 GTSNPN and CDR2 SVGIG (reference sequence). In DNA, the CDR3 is TGTGCCTGGGGGGAGCCTTCCTACGAGCAGTACTTC. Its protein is CAWGEPSYEQYF.

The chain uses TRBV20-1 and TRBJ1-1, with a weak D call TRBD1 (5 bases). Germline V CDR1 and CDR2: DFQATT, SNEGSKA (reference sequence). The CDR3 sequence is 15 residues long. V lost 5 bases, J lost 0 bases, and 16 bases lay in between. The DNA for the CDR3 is TGCAGTGCTTCCTACCCGGGGACCATGAACACTGAAGCTTTCTTT. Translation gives CSASYPGTMNTEAFF.

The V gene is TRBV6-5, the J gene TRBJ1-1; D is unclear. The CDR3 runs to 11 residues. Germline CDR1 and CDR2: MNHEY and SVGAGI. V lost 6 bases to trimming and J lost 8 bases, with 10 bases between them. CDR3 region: CASRLDFEAFF. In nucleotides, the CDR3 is TGTGCCAGCAGGTTAGACTTCGAAGCTTTCTTT.

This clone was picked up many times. CDR3 sequence reads: CASSEGGSTDTQYF. In DNA form, the CDR3 reads TGTGCCAGCAGTGAGGGGGGAAGCACAGATACGCAGTATTTT. The J gene is TRBJ2-3, the V gene TRBV6-4; maybe TRBD2 (6 bases). Trimming took 3 bases from V and 0 from J, leaving 7 bases between them. This CDR3 spans 14 amino acids. Germline-derived CDR1 and CDR2 are MRHNA and SNTAGT.

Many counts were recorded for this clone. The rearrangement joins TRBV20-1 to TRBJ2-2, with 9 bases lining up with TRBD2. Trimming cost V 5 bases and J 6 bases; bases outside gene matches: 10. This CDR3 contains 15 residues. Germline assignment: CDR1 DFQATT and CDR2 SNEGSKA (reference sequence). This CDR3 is CSAHQGLAGAGELFF. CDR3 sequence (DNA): TGCAGTGCTCACCAGGGACTAGCCGGGGCCGGGGAGCTGTTTTTT.

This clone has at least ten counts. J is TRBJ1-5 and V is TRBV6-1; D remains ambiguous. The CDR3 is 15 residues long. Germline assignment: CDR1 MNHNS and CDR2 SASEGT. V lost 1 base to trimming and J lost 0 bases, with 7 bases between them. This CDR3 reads CASSEVGYSNQPQHF. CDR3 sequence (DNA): TGTGCCAGCAGTGAAGTCGGGTATAGCAATCAGCCCCAGCATTTT.

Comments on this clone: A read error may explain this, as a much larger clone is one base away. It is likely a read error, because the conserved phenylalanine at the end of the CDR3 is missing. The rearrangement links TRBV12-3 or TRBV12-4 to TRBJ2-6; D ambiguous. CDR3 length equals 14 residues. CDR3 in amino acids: CAISLEYGANVLTS. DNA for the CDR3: TGTGCCATCAGTTTAGAGTATGGGGCCAACGTCCTGACTTCC.

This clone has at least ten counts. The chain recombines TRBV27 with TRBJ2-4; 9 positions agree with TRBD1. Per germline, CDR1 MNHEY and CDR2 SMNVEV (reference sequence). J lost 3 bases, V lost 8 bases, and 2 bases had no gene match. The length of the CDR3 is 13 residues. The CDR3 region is CASWGQGKNIQYF. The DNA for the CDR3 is TGTGCCAGCTGGGGACAGGGCAAAAACATTCAGTACTTC.

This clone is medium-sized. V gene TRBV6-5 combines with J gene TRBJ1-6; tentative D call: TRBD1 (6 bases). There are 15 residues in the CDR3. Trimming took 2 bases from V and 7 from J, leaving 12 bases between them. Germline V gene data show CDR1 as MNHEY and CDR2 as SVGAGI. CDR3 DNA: TGTGCCAGCAGTTACAACGGCCAGGGGAATTCACCCCTCCACTTT. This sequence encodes CASSYNGQGNSPLHF.

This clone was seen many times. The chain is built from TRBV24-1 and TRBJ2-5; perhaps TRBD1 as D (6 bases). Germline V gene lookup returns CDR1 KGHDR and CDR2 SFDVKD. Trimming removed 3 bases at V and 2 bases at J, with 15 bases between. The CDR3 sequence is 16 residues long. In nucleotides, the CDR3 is TGTGCCACCAGTGATCCTCGGACAGCGAATCAAGAGACCCAGTACTTC. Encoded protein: CATSDPRTANQETQYF.

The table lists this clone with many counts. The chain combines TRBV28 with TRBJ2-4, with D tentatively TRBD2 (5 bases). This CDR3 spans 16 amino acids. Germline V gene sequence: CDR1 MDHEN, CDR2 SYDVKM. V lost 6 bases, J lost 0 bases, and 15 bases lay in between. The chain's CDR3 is CASRTNRGLAKNIQYF. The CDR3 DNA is TGTGCCAGCAGGACCAATCGAGGACTAGCCAAAAACATTCAGTACTTC.

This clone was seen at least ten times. CDR3 in amino acids: CASSRTGGHNYGYTF. The CDR3 region has the DNA TGTGCCAGCAGTCGGACAGGGGGCCATAACTATGGCTACACCTTC. The chain couples TRBV2 to TRBJ1-2, with 11 nucleotides matching TRBD1. Germline CDR1 reads SNHLY; CDR2 reads FYNNEI. This CDR3 contains 15 residues. Germline trimming cut 5 bases from V and 1 base from J; bases unmatched to any gene: 3.

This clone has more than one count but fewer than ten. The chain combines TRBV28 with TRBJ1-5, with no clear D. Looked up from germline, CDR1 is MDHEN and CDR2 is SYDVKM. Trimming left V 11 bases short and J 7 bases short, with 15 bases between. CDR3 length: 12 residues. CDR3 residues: CAFRVMRQPQHF. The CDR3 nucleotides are TGTGCCTTTAGGGTCATGCGACAGCCCCAGCATTTT.

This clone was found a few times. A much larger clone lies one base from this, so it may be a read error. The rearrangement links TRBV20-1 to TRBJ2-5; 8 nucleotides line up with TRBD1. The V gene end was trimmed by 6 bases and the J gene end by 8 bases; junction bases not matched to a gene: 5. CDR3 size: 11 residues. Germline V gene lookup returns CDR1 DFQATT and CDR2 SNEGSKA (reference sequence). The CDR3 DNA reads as TGCAGTGCAGGACAGGGTGATACCCAGTACTTC. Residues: CSAGQGDTQYF.

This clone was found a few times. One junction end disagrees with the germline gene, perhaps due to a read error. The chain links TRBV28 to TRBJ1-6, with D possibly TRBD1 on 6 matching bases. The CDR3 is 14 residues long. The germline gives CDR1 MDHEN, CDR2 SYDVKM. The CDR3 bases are TGTGTCAGCATGCAGGGGTCGCATAATTCACCCCTCCACTTT. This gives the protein CVSMQGSHNSPLHF. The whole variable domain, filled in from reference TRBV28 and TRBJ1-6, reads DVKVTQSSRYLVKRTGEKVFLECVQDMDHENMFWYRQDPGLGLRLIYFSYDVKMKEKGDIPEGYSVSREKKERFSLILESASTNQTSMYLCVSMQGSHNSPLHFGNGTRLTVT.

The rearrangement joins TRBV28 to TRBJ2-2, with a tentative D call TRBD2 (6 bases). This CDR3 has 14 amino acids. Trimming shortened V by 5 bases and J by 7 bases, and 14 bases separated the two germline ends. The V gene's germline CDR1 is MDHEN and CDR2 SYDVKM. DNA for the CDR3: TGTGCCAGCAGTCCCTCTAGCGCAAGCGGGGAGCTGTTTTTT. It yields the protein CASSPSSASGELFF.

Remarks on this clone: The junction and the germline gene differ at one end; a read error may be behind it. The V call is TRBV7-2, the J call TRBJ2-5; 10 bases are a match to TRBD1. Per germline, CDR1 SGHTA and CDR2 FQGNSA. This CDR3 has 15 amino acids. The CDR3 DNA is TGTGTCAGCAGCTTCCGACAGGGGGCTGGGGAGACCCAGTACTTC. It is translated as CVSSFRQGAGETQYF.

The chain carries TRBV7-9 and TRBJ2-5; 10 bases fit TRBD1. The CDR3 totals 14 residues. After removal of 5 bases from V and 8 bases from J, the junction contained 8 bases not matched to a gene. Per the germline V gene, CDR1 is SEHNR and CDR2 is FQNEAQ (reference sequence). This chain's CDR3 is CASSPGTGEGTQYF. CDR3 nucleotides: TGTGCCAGCAGCCCGGGGACAGGGGAAGGTACCCAGTACTTC.